A single sample is the source of the 32 T cell receptor beta chains below, sequenced in a study of a mutant IDH1 vaccine in newly diagnosed glioma. As for time point: baseline, week 1 (first vaccination visit). Treatment meaning: pre-vaccination baseline after standard-of-care therapy. TCRdb's table, derived via immunoSEQ multiplex PCR, lists solely in-frame clones and lacks some. The sample contains 25,000 to 35,000 clones, more than 65% of which appear only once. Sequences were derived from PBMCs, sampled from a glioma patient treated with radiotherapy, temozolomide or both. The receptor source for this set is a young man with glioma.

The rearrangement links TRBV19 to TRBJ2-1, with 13 positions matching TRBD2. This CDR3 is built from 16 residues. The germline V gene encodes CDR1 LNHDA and CDR2 SQIVND (reference sequence). Trimming at V came to 3 bases and at J to 4 bases, leaving 3 bases not matched to a gene. The DNA of the CDR3 is TGTGCCAGTAGTATTAGGACTAGCGGGAGTTACAATGAGCAGTTCTTC. Protein product: CASSIRTSGSYNEQFF.

The genes are TRBV27 and TRBJ2-1; perhaps D is TRBD1 or TRBD2 (5 bases each). From germline, CDR1 is MNHEY and CDR2 SMNVEV (reference sequence). V gave up 0 bases and J gave up 9 bases, with 12 bases separating them. The CDR3 has 14 residues. The CDR3 nucleotides read TGTGCCAGCAGTTTATCTAAGGGGAGTACTGAGCAGTTCTTC. It encodes CASSLSKGSTEQFF.

This chain uses TRBV29-1 with TRBJ2-3; no definite D call. This CDR3 region has 14 residues. Between the trimmed V and J ends, which lost 2 bases and 0 bases, there was a span of 9 bases. In germline, CDR1 is SQVTM, CDR2 ANQGSEA. The CDR3 is CSVEKGYSTDTQYF. CDR3 DNA sequence: TGCAGCGTTGAAAAGGGATATAGCACAGATACGCAGTATTTT.

This clone was counted a few times. CDR3 nucleotides: TGCGCCAGCAGCCCAGGGACAGGGGTAGTTGAAGCTTTCTTT. It specifies CASSPGTGVVEAFF. The rearrangement links TRBV4-1 to TRBJ1-1, with 10 bases lining up with TRBD1. The CDR3 sequence is 14 residues long. The J segment lost 7 bases and the V segment lost 4 bases, leaving 6 bases of the junction unmatched. Germline assignment: CDR1 MGHRA and CDR2 YSYEKL.

V and J are TRBV6-5 and TRBJ1-6; a weak D match, TRBD1 (5 bases). This CDR3 spans 14 amino acids. The ends were cut back, 2 bases at V and 8 bases at J, with 10 bases in the middle. Germline CDR1 and CDR2: MNHEY and SVGAGI. The CDR3 spells CASSYRGTDSPLHF. The CDR3 DNA reads TGTGCCAGCAGTTACCGGGGGACTGATTCACCCCTCCACTTT.

V usage is TRBV7-2 and J usage is TRBJ2-3, with TRBD2 matching 9 bases. Germline V gives CDR1 SGHTA, CDR2 FQGNSA. The V gene end was trimmed by 7 bases and the J gene end by 10 bases; junction bases not matched to a gene: 6. The CDR3 contains 12 residues. The CDR3 DNA follows: TGTGCCAGCAATTCGGCGGGGGGGGCGCAGTATTTT. Translating it yields CASNSAGGAQYF.

The gene calls are TRBV5-1 and TRBJ1-6; D is ambiguous. Trimming took off 2 bases at V and 6 bases at J, with 9 bases between the two ends. Germline lookup yields CDR1 SGHRS and CDR2 YFSETQ. The CDR3 is 14 amino acids. As DNA, the CDR3 is TGCGCCAGCAGCTTAGACACCAGTAATTCACCCCTCCACTTT. Its protein is CASSLDTSNSPLHF.

The chain couples TRBV2 to TRBJ2-6; no clear D gene. The CDR3 loop spans 16 amino acids. The V and J ends lost 8 bases and 0 bases respectively, with 14 bases between them. Germline CDR1 SNHLY, CDR2 FYNNEI. This CDR3 is CASQEAGGSGANVLTF. The CDR3 DNA sequence: TGTGCCAGCCAAGAGGCCGGCGGCTCTGGGGCCAACGTCCTGACTTTC. The variable domain in full, with the rest retrieved from reference TRBV2 and TRBJ2-6, is EPEVTQTPSHQVTQMGQEVILRCVPISNHLYFYWYRQILGQKVEFLVSFYNNEISEKSEIFDDQFSVERPDGSNFTLKIRSTKLEDSAMYFCASQEAGGSGANVLTFGAGSRLTVL.

The gene calls are TRBV6-1 and TRBJ2-7; 7 bases match TRBD1. CDR3 length: 15 residues. Per the germline V gene, CDR1 is MNHNS and CDR2 is SASEGT. V lost 8 bases, J lost 2 bases, and 12 bases stayed unmatched. Here the CDR3 reads CASYHRTGWTYEQYF. CDR3 DNA: TGTGCCAGCTACCATAGGACAGGATGGACCTACGAGCAGTACTTC.

The chain uses TRBV10-2 and TRBJ2-7; TRBD2 might be the D (5 bases). Trimming stripped 5 bases from V and 4 bases from J, with 9 bases between. The CDR3 runs to 12 residues. CDR1 WSHSY and CDR2 SAAADI come from the germline V gene. The DNA of the CDR3 is TGCGCCAGCAGTCAACGGGGATACGAGCAGTACTTC. Residues: CASSQRGYEQYF.

The chain joins TRBV29-1 to TRBJ1-2, with 8 positions matching TRBD1. The CDR3 totals 12 residues. Per the germline V gene, CDR1 is SQVTM and CDR2 is ANQGSEA. The ends lost 6 bases at V and 2 bases at J; junction bases unmatched: 2. The CDR3 loop is CSVRTGNYGYTF. CDR3 coding DNA: TGCAGCGTCCGGACAGGGAACTATGGCTACACCTTC.

The rearrangement links TRBV7-2 to TRBJ2-5; 7 bases align to TRBD2. The germline gives CDR1 SGHTA, CDR2 FQGNSA. The CDR3 spans 15 residues. Trimming took 2 bases from V and 2 from J; bases not matched to a gene: 5. The CDR3 loop is CASSLRAGEQETQYF. DNA of the CDR3: TGTGCCAGCAGCTTAAGGGCGGGGGAGCAAGAGACCCAGTACTTC.

The genes are TRBV11-2 and TRBJ2-3; 8 nucleotides line up with TRBD2. The CDR3 totals 18 residues. Germline V gives CDR1 SGHAT, CDR2 FQNNGV. After removal of 2 bases from V and 0 bases from J, the junction contained 10 bases not matched to a gene. CDR3 coding DNA: TGTGCCAGCAGCTTACGGGGGGGGACCTCCCTTAGCACAGATACGCAGTATTTT. Protein sequence: CASSLRGGTSLSTDTQYF.

Here the CDR3 reads CASSLSGVNEKLFF. CDR3 nucleotides: TGTGCCAGCAGTTTGTCAGGAGTTAATGAAAAACTGTTTTTT. V is TRBV28 and J is TRBJ1-4, with D hard to call. V was trimmed by 3 bases and J by 4 bases, leaving 9 bases between them. Per the germline V gene, CDR1 is MDHEN and CDR2 is SYDVKM. The CDR3 has 14 amino acids.

This clone occurred a few times. The V call is TRBV7-9, the J call TRBJ1-2; 7 bases are shared with TRBD1. Germline lookup yields CDR1 SEHNR and CDR2 FQNEAQ (reference sequence). CDR3 length equals 16 residues. V lost 5 bases to trimming and J lost 7 bases; unmatched junction nucleotides: 16. The CDR3 region is CASSPGQESAMTGYTF. The CDR3 coding sequence is TGTGCCAGCAGCCCAGGACAGGAAAGTGCTATGACTGGCTACACCTTC.

J is TRBJ1-5 and V is TRBV6-1; D possibly corresponds to TRBD1 (6 bases). With 0 bases removed from V and 3 bases from J, the gap between germline ends came to 6 bases. This CDR3 spans 14 amino acids. Germline loops: CDR1 MNHNS, CDR2 SASEGT. CDR3 protein: CASSEAGHNQPQHF. CDR3 sequence (DNA): TGTGCCAGCAGTGAAGCGGGACACAATCAGCCCCAGCATTTT.

This chain joins TRBV5-1 and TRBJ2-7; 10 positions match TRBD1. The CDR3 consists of 15 residues. The trim removed 7 bases at V and 3 bases at J, leaving 10 bases unmatched. Germline lookup yields CDR1 SGHRS and CDR2 YFSETQ. CDR3: CASPPPWDRGYEQYF. The CDR3 DNA sequence: TGCGCCAGCCCGCCCCCGTGGGACAGGGGCTACGAGCAGTACTTC.

The chain carries TRBV4-3 and TRBJ1-1, with TRBD1 as a possible D gene (6 bases). CDR3 length equals 14 residues. Trimming pared 0 bases from V and 5 bases from J, leaving 10 bases between. CDR1 is LGHNA and CDR2 is YSLEER in the germline V gene. CDR3 DNA sequence: TGCGCCAGCAGCCAAGATACAGGGCAAACTGAAGCTTTCTTT. It codes for CASSQDTGQTEAFF.

The chain carries TRBV4-2 and TRBJ2-1, with D unresolved. Trimming shortened V by 8 bases and J by 4 bases, and 9 bases separated the two germline ends. Per the germline V gene, CDR1 is LGHNA and CDR2 is YNFKEQ. This CDR3 is 12 amino acids long. This CDR3 is CASGDRYNEQFF. CDR3 in DNA: TGTGCCAGCGGCGACCGATACAATGAGCAGTTCTTC.

J is TRBJ1-5 and V is TRBV18; 8 nucleotides agree with TRBD1. This CDR3 is built from 16 residues. Per the germline V gene, CDR1 is KGHSH and CDR2 is LQKENI. With V trimmed by 3 bases and J by 2 bases, 6 bases remained unmatched. The CDR3 nucleotides read TGTGCCAGCTCACCCCAGGGGGCCGGCGGCAATCAGCCCCAGCATTTT. Translated, it gives CASSPQGAGGNQPQHF. Based on the CDR3 plus reference TRBV18 and TRBJ1-5, the full variable domain is NAGVMQNPRHLVRRRGQEARLRCSPMKGHSHVYWYRQLPEEGLKFMVYLQKENIIDESGMPKERFSAEFPKEGPSILRIQQVVRGDSAAYFCASSPQGAGGNQPQHFGDGTRLSIL.

The table lists this clone with a few counts. V usage is TRBV11-2 and J usage is TRBJ1-6, with D hard to call. The CDR3 consists of 12 residues. Germline CDR1 reads SGHAT; CDR2 reads FQNNGV. V was cut by 1 base and J by 15 bases, with 10 bases left in between. The CDR3 loop reads CASSLASFRLHF. The DNA for the CDR3 is TGTGCCAGCAGCTTAGCCTCCTTTCGCCTCCACTTT.

The rearrangement uses TRBV6-5 and TRBJ2-5; 12 nucleotides line up with TRBD2. The ends lost 5 bases at V and 3 bases at J; junction bases unmatched: 4. Germline V gene lookup returns CDR1 MNHEY and CDR2 SVGAGI. The CDR3 runs to 15 residues. Written as DNA, the CDR3 is TGTGCCAGCAGTACGAGACTAGCGGGAGAAGAGACCCAGTACTTC. This translates into CASSTRLAGEETQYF.

This clone was counted between two and nine times. The chain recombines TRBV27 with TRBJ1-5; 7 bases are a match to TRBD1. The V and J ends lost 5 bases and 1 base, in that order; junction bases with no gene match: 11. The CDR3 covers 17 residues. The germline gives CDR1 MNHEY, CDR2 SMNVEV (reference sequence). The CDR3 DNA reads TGTGCCAGCAGTCCGGGACAGAGAGACGGAAGCAATCAGCCCCAGCATTTT. Residues: CASSPGQRDGSNQPQHF.

V is TRBV5-1 and J is TRBJ1-5, with 7 positions matching TRBD1. The CDR3 spans 14 residues. Looked up from germline, CDR1 is SGHRS and CDR2 is YFSETQ. The ends lost 0 bases at V and 7 bases at J; junction bases unmatched: 4. CDR3: CASSLAQGGQPQHF. The DNA for the CDR3 is TGCGCCAGCAGCTTGGCTCAGGGGGGGCAGCCCCAGCATTTT.

The chain uses TRBV5-4 and TRBJ1-4; D possibly corresponds to TRBD1 (6 bases). Germline assignment: CDR1 SGHNT and CDR2 YYREEE (reference sequence). The CDR3 is 15 amino acids. Trimming took 2 bases from V and 8 from J, leaving 16 bases between them. CDR3 DNA: TGTGCCAGCAGCTTTTCTGGGGGCGATGGGGAAAAACTGTTTTTT. Amino acids: CASSFSGGDGEKLFF. Based on the CDR3 plus reference TRBV5-4 and TRBJ1-4, the full variable domain is ETGVTQSPTHLIKTRGQQVTLRCSSQSGHNTVSWYQQALGQGPQFIFQYYREEENGRGNFPPRFSGLQFPNYSSELNVNALELDDSALYLCASSFSGGDGEKLFFGSGTQLSVL.

The chain combines TRBV7-9 with TRBJ2-1; D not certain. With 8 bases removed from V and 6 bases from J, the gap between germline ends came to 17 bases. Germline V gene sequence: CDR1 SEHNR, CDR2 FQNEAQ (reference sequence). The CDR3 consists of 14 residues. This chain's CDR3 is CASLPEWVGNEQFF. The DNA for the CDR3 is TGTGCCAGCCTTCCGGAGTGGGTGGGCAATGAGCAGTTCTTC.

The gene calls are TRBV19 and TRBJ2-6; D is unresolved. This CDR3 is 15 amino acids long. In germline, CDR1 is LNHDA, CDR2 SQIVND (reference sequence). The ends were cut back, 1 base at V and 0 bases at J, with 4 bases in the middle. This CDR3 reads CASSIASSGANVLTF. The CDR3 coding sequence is TGTGCCAGTAGTATAGCCAGCTCTGGGGCCAACGTCCTGACTTTC.

The J gene is TRBJ2-1, the V gene TRBV6-1; 8 bases line up with TRBD2. CDR3 length: 14 residues. CDR1 and CDR2 from the germline V gene are MNHNS and SASEGT. With 2 bases clipped from V and 7 bases from J, the junction kept 4 bases outside the gene matches. CDR3 sequence (DNA): TGTGCCAGCAGTGAACCCGGGGGGGAGAATGAGCAGTTCTTC. Residues: CASSEPGGENEQFF.

This rearrangement joins TRBV4-1 to TRBJ2-3, with D perhaps matching TRBD2 (6 bases). With 1 base removed from V and 2 bases from J, the gap between germline ends came to 13 bases. The CDR3 consists of 16 residues. Germline CDR1 is MGHRA and CDR2 is YSYEKL. The CDR3 is CASSQASASDTDTQYF. Here the CDR3 DNA reads TGCGCCAGCAGCCAAGCGTCGGCTAGCGACACAGATACGCAGTATTTT.

The J gene is TRBJ1-6, the V gene TRBV7-8, with a possible D match to TRBD1 (6 bases). The V end was cut by 5 bases, the J end by 7 bases, with 18 bases between. The germline gives CDR1 SGHVS, CDR2 FQNEAQ. This CDR3 spans 16 amino acids. CDR3 protein: CASSPRGGSGNSPLHF. CDR3 bases: TGTGCCAGCAGCCCCAGGGGAGGGTCCGGGAATTCACCCCTCCACTTT.

This clone appeared a few times. The rearrangement links TRBV7-9 to TRBJ1-1, with TRBD1 matching 9 bases. With 5 bases clipped from V and 0 bases from J, the junction kept 7 bases outside the gene matches. CDR1 and CDR2 from the germline V gene are SEHNR and FQNEAQ (reference sequence). The CDR3 covers 16 residues. The CDR3 region has the DNA TGTGCCAGCAGCCCAAGACAGGGGGGAGTGAACACTGAAGCTTTCTTT. Translated, it gives CASSPRQGGVNTEAFF.

The chain couples TRBV6-6 to TRBJ1-2, with D possibly TRBD1 on 5 matching bases. The CDR3 is 14 residues long. V was clipped by 2 bases and J by 2 bases, with 9 bases between them. Germline V gene sequence: CDR1 MNHNY, CDR2 SVGAGI (reference sequence). The CDR3 sequence: CASSYSKGNYGYTF. Written as DNA, the CDR3 is TGTGCCAGCAGTTACAGCAAGGGGAACTATGGCTACACCTTC.